These T cell receptor beta chains were read from a single sample in a study of T cell responses to AZD1222 COVID-19 vaccine. The table came from immunoSEQ multiplex PCR; TCRdb's copy has only in-frame clones and leaves some out. The repertoire holds roughly 120,000 clones, with 88% as singletons. Sequencing used peripheral blood, obtained on day 0 of AZD1222 vaccination. The receptors were gathered from an adult in good health. Both conserved end residues are part of each CDR3. Fields, in order: J gene, V gene, CDR3 protein.

TRBJ1-6	TRBV2	CASRGTAVSSYNSPLHF
TRBJ1-2	TRBV7-9	CASSARQGGYGYTF
TRBJ1-3	TRBV7-8	CASSLVAGTGNTIYF
TRBJ2-7	TRBV2	CASRQSYEQYF
TRBJ2-5	TRBV5-4	CASSLGDSDQETQYF
TRBJ2-3	TRBV5-6	CASSPNLGTDTQYF
TRBJ2-7	TRBV3-1/TRBV3-2	CASSPSQTRGNEQYF
TRBJ2-1	TRBV9	CASSVRGTRDNEQFF
TRBJ1-4	TRBV6-5	CATTNREGNEKLFF
TRBJ1-6	TRBV7-2	CASSFKGQSNDNSPLHF
TRBJ1-6	TRBV15	CATSSRGVSYNSPLHF
TRBJ1-1	TRBV7-9	CASSPLGGRTEAFF
TRBJ1-4	TRBV19	CASTGLAGNEKLFF
TRBJ2-7	TRBV7-2	CASSFGQGYEQYF
TRBJ2-2	TRBV7-8	CASSSGTSGGPNTGELFF
TRBJ1-1	TRBV6-5	CASSYDWSGTEAFF
TRBJ2-7	TRBV7-3	CASSLTDSSYEQYF
TRBJ2-3	TRBV5-1	CASSLGTSGTDTQYF
TRBJ2-7	TRBV6-5	CASSSRLTYEQYF
TRBJ2-7	TRBV19	CASSISREGDEQYF
TRBJ1-1	TRBV10-3	CAIRDSMNTEAFF
TRBJ2-1	TRBV27	CASSPIGTGEFGEQFF
TRBJ2-1	TRBV10-2	CASLGTEGAPSSYNEQFF
TRBJ1-1	TRBV7-2	CASSSYLNTEAFF
TRBJ1-1	TRBV7-3	CASSFYQNTEAFF
TRBJ2-7	TRBV5-1	CASSFGLAAYEQYF
TRBJ2-3	TRBV4-1	CASSSVSFRGTDTQYF
TRBJ2-1	TRBV2	CASIGLGGFTSYNEQFF
TRBJ2-2	TRBV3-1/TRBV3-2	CASSQGGFRELFF
TRBJ1-1	TRBV6-2/TRBV6-3	CASSYSGGTEAFF
TRBJ1-1	TRBV5-4	CASSPGTFIRTEAFF
TRBJ1-5	TRBV10-3	CAISAGTGMNQPQHF
TRBJ1-1	TRBV14	CASSQDLVVEAFF
TRBJ2-7	TRBV10-3	CAPESYSSYEQYF
TRBJ1-4	TRBV6-2/TRBV6-3	CASSPQGEFNEKLFF
TRBJ1-1	TRBV7-2	CASSSQGGNTEAFF
TRBJ2-3	TRBV7-3	CASSLGVASGGYTDTQYF
TRBJ2-5	TRBV14	CASSREIGETQYF
TRBJ1-1	TRBV15	CATSVFRGQGAAEAFF
TRBJ1-1	TRBV11-1	CASSLVGGNTEAFF
TRBJ2-7	TRBV3-1/TRBV3-2	CASSQGRGVEQYF
TRBJ1-2	TRBV18	CASSLTGVNGYTF
TRBJ1-1	TRBV18	CASSPRAETEAFF